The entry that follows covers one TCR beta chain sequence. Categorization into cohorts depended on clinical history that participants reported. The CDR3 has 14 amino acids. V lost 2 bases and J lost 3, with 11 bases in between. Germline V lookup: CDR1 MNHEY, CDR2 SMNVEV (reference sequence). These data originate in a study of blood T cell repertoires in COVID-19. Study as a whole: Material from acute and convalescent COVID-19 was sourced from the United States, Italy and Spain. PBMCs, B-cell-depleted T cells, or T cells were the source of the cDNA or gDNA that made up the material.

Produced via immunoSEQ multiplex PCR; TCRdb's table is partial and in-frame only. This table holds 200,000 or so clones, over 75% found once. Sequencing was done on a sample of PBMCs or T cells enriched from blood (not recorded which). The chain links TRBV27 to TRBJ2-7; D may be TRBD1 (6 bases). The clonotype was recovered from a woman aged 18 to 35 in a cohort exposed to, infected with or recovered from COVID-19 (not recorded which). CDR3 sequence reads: CASSLADSHYEQYF. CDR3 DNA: TGTGCCAGCAGTTTAGCGGACAGCCACTACGAGCAGTACTTC.